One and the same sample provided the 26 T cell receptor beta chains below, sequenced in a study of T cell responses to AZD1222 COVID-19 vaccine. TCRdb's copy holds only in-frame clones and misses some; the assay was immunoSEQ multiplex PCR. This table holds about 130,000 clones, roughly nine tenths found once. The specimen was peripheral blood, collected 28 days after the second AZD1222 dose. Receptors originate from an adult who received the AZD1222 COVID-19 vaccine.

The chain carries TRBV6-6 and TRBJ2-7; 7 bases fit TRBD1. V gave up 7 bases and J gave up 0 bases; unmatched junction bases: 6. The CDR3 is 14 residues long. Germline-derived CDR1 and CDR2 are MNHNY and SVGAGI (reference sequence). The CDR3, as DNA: TGTGCCAGCACATCCGGGACAGCCTCCTACGAGCAGTACTTC. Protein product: CASTSGTASYEQYF.

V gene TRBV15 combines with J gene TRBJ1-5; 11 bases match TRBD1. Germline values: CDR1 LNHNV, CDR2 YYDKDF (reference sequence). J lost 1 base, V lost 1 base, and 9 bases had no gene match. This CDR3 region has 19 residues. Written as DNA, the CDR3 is TGTGCCACCAGCAGAGTTTGGGGACAGGGGGTTGGGAGCAATCAGCCCCAGCATTTT. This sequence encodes CATSRVWGQGVGSNQPQHF.

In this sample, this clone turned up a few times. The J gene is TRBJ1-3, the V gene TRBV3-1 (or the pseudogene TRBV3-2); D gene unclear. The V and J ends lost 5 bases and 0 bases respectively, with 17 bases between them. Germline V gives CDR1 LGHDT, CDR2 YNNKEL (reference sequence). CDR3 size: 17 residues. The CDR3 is CASSSLVETLSGNTIYF. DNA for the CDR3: TGTGCCAGCAGCTCTTTAGTTGAGACACTCTCTGGAAACACCATATATTTT.

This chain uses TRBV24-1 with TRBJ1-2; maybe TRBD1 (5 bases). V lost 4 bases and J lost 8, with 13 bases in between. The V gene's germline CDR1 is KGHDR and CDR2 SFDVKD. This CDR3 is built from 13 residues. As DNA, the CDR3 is TGTGCCACCAGTGACCCCGGGAGGGGAGGCTACACCTTC. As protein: CATSDPGRGGYTF.

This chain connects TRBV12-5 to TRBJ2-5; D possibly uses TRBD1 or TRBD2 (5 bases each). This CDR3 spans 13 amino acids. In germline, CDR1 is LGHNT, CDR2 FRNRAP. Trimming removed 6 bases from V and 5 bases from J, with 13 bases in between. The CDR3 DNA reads TGTGCTAGTGGGTACGGGGACCGGGAGACCCAGTACTTC. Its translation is CASGYGDRETQYF.

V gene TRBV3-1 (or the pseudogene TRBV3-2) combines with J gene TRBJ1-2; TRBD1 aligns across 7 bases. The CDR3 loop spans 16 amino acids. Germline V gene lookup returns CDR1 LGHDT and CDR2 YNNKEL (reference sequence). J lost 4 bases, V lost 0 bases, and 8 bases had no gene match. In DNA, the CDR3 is TGTGCCAGCAGCCAAGATCTCTTCAGGGGGGGCTATGGCTACACCTTC. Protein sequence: CASSQDLFRGGYGYTF.

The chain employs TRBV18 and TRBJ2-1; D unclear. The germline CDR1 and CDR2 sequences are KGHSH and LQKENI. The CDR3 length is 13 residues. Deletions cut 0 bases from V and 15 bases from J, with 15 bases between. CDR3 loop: CASSPPSLGSTFF. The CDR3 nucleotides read TGTGCCAGCTCACCACCGTCTCTTGGTAGTACGTTCTTC.

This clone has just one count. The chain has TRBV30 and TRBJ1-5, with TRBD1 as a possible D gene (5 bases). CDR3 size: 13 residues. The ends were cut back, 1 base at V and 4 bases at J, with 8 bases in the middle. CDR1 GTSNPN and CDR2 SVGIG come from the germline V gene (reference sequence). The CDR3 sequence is CAWSAQGNQPQHF. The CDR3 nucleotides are TGTGCCTGGAGTGCGCAGGGTAATCAGCCCCAGCATTTT. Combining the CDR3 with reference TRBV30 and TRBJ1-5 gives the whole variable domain SQTIHQWPATLVQPVGSPLSLECTVEGTSNPNLYWYRQAAGRGLQLLFYSVGIGQISSEVPQNLSASRPQDRQFILSSKKLLLSDSGFYLCAWSAQGNQPQHFGDGTRLSIL.

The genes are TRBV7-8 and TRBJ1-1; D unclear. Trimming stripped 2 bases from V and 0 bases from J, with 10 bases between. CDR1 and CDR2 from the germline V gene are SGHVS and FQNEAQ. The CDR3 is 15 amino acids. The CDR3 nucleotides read TGTGCCAGCAGCTTATTAGGCGAGTTGAACACTGAAGCTTTCTTT. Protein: CASSLLGELNTEAFF.

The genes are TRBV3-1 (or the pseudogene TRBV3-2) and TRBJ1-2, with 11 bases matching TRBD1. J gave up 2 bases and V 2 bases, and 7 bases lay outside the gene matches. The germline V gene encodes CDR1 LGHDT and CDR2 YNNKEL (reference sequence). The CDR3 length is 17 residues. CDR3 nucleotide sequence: TGTGCCAGCAGCCAACTACTGTGGACAGGGGGCAACTATGGCTACACCTTC. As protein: CASSQLLWTGGNYGYTF.

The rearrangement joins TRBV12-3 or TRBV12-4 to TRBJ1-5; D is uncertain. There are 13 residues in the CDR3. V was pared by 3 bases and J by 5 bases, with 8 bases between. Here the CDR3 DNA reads TGTGCCAGCAGTTTTGTGGGAGATCAGCCCCAGCATTTT. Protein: CASSFVGDQPQHF.

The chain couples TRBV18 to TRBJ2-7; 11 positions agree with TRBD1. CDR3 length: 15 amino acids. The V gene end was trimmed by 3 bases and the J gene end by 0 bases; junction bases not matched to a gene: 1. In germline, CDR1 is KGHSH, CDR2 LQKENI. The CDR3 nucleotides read TGTGCCAGCTCACCGGACAGGGGGCCCTCCTACGAGCAGTACTTC. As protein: CASSPDRGPSYEQYF.

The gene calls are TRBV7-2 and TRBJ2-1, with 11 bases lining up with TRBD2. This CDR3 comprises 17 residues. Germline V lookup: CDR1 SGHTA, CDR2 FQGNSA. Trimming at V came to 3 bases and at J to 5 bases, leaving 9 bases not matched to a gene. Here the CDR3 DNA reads TGTGCCAGCAGCTTGCTATGGGGACTAGCGGAAGACAATGAGCAGTTCTTC. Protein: CASSLLWGLAEDNEQFF.

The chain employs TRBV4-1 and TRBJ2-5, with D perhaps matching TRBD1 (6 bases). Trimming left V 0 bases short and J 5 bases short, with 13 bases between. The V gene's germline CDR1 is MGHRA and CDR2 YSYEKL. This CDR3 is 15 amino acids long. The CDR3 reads CASSQEKTRGETQYF. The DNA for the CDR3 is TGCGCCAGCAGCCAAGAAAAAACTAGGGGGGAGACCCAGTACTTC.

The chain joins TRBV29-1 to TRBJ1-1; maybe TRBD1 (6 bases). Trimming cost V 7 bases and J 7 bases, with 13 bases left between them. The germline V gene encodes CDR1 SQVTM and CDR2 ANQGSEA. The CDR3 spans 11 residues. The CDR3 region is CSARTDLEAFF. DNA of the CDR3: TGCAGCGCCCGGACAGACCTTGAAGCTTTCTTT.

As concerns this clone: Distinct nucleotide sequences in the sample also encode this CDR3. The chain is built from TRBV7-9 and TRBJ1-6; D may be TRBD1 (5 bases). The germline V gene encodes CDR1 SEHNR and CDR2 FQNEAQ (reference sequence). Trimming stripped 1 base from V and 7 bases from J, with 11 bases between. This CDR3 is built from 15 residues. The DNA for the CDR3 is TGTGCCAGCAGCTTAGTTGGGGGAACAAATTCACCCCTCCACTTT. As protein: CASSLVGGTNSPLHF.

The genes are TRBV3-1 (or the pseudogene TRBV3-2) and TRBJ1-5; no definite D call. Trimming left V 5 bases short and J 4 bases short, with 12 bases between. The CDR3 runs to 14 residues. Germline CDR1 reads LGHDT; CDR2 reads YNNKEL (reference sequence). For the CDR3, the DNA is TGTGCCAGCAGCATCTTTGGCCGGAATCAGCCCCAGCATTTT. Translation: CASSIFGRNQPQHF.

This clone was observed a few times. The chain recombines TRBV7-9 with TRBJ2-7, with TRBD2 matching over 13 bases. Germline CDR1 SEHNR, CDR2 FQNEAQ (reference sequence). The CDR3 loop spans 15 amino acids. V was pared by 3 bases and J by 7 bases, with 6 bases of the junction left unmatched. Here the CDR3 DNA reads TGTGCCAGCAGCTTCGGACTAGCGGGAGCGGGTGAGCAGTACTTC. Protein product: CASSFGLAGAGEQYF.

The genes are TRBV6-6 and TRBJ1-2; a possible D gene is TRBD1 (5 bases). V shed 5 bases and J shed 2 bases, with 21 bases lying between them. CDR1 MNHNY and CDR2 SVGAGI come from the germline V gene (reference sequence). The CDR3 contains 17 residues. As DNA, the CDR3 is TGTGCCAGCAGTCCCCCGGACAATTTGGGCCCAAACTATGGCTACACCTTC. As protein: CASSPPDNLGPNYGYTF.

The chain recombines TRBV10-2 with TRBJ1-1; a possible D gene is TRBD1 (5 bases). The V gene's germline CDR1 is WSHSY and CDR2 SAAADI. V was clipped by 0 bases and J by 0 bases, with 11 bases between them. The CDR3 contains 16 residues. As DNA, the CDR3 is TGCGCCAGCAGTGAGTCAAACGGGGCCTTGAACACTGAAGCTTTCTTT. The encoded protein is CASSESNGALNTEAFF.

CDR3 nucleotides: TGCGCCAGCAGCCAATGGCTAGCGGGAACGGGGACCCAGTACTTC. It encodes CASSQWLAGTGTQYF. The chain employs TRBV4-1 and TRBJ2-5, with TRBD2 identical over 9 bases. The ends lost 2 bases at V and 7 bases at J; junction bases unmatched: 8. Germline V gene sequence: CDR1 MGHRA, CDR2 YSYEKL. The CDR3 has 15 amino acids.

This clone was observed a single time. The CDR3 region is CASRPYSNTEAFF. Written as DNA, the CDR3 is TGTGCCAGCAGGCCCTACTCAAACACTGAAGCTTTCTTT. The V and J genes are TRBV27 and TRBJ1-1; no firm D call. This CDR3 has 13 residues. Looked up from germline, CDR1 is MNHEY and CDR2 is SMNVEV (reference sequence). V dropped 6 bases and J dropped 2 bases, with 10 bases sitting between them.

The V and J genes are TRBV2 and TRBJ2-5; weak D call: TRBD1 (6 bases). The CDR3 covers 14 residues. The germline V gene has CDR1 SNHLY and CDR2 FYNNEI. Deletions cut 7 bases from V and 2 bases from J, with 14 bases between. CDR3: CASTRTVRQETQYF. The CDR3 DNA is TGTGCCAGCACCCGGACAGTTAGGCAAGAGACCCAGTACTTC. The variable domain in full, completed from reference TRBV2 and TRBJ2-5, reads EPEVTQTPSHQVTQMGQEVILRCVPISNHLYFYWYRQILGQKVEFLVSFYNNEISEKSEIFDDQFSVERPDGSNFTLKIRSTKLEDSAMYFCASTRTVRQETQYFGPGTRLLVL.

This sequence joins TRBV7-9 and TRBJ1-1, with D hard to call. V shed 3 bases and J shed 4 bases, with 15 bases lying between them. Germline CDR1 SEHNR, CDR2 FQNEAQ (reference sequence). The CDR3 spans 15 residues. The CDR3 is CASSFQDWVSTEAFF. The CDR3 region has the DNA TGTGCCAGCAGCTTCCAAGACTGGGTTTCCACTGAAGCTTTCTTT.

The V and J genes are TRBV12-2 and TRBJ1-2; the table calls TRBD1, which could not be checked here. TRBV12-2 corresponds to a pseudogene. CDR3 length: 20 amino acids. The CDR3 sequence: CASRPKLGDRGQGACYGYTF. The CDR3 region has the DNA TGTGCAAGTCGCCCAAAGTTGGGGGATAGGGGACAGGGGGCTTGCTATGGCTACACCTTC.

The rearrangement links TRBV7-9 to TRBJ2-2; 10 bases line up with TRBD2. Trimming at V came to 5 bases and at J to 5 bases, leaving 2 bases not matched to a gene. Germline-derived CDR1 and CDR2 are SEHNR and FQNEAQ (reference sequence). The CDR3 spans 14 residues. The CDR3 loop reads CASSRTSGTGELFF. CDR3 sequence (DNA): TGTGCCAGCAGCCGGACTAGCGGTACCGGGGAGCTGTTTTTT.